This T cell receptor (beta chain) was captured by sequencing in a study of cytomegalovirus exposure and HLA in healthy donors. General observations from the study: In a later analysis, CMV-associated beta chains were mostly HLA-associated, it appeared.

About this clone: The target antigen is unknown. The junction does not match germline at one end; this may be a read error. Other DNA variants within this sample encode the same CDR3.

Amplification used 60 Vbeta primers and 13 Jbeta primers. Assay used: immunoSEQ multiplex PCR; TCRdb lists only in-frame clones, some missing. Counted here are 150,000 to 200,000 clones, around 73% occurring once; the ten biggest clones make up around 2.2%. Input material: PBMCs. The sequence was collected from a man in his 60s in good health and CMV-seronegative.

The CDR3: CASSYFLQGNEQYF. CDR3 coding DNA: TGTGCCAGCAGTTACTTCTTACAGGGAAACGAACAGTACTTC. J is TRBJ2-7 and V is TRBV6-5, with TRBD1 as a possible D gene (6 bases). Germline V lookup: CDR1 MNHEY, CDR2 SVGAGI. The CDR3 contains 14 residues.